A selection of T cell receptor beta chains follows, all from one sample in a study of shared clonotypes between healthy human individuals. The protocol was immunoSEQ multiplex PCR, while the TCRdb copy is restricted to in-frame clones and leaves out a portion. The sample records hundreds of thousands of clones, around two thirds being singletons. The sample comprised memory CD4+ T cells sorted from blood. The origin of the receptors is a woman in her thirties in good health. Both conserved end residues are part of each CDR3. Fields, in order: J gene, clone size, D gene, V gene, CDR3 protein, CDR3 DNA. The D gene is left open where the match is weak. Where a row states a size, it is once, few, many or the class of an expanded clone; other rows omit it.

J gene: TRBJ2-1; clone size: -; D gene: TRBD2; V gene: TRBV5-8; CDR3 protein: CASSLGKTSGSAFKQFF; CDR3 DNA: TGTGCCAGCAGCTTGGGCAAGACTAGCGGGAGCGCCTTTAAGCAGTTCTTC
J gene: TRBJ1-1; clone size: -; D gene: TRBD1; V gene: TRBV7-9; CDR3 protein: CASSLGQTNTEAFF; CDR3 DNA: TGTGCCAGCAGCTTGGGACAGACGAACACTGAAGCTTTCTTT
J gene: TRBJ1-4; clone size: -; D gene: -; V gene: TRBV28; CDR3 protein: CASSLMAVREKLFF; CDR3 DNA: TGTGCCAGCAGTTTAATGGCAGTGAGGGAAAAACTGTTTTTT
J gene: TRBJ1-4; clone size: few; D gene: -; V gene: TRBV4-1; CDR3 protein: CASSQEEGRVKLFF; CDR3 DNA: TGCGCCAGCAGCCAAGAGGAGGGCAGGGTCAAACTGTTTTTT
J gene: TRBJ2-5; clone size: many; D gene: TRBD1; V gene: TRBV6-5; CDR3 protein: CASSSTGAIYQETQYF; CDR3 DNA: TGTGCCAGCAGTTCAACAGGGGCGATATATCAAGAGACCCAGTACTTC
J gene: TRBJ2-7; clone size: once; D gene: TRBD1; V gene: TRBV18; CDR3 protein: CASSGQGAYEQYF; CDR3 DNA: TGTGCCAGCTCAGGTCAGGGGGCCTACGAGCAGTACTTC
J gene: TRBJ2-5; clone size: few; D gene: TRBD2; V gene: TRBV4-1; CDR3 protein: CASSQGRLAGQETQYF; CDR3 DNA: TGCGCCAGCAGCCAGGGACGACTAGCGGGACAAGAGACCCAGTACTTC
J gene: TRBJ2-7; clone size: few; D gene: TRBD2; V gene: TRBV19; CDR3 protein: CASSKGLGLATSYEQYF; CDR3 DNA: TGTGCCAGTAGTAAAGGACTGGGACTAGCCACCTCCTACGAGCAGTACTTC
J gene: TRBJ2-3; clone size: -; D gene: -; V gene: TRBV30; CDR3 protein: CAWSVGGARTDTQYF; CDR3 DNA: TGTGCCTGGAGTGTAGGGGGGGCTCGGACAGATACGCAGTATTTT
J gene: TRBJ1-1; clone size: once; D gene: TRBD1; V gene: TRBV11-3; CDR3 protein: CASSLGQGEAFF; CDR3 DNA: TGTGCCAGCAGCTTGGGACAGGGGGAAGCTTTCTTT
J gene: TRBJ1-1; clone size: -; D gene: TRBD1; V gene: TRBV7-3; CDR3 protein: CASSGTGGTEAFF; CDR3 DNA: TGTGCCAGCAGCGGGACAGGGGGCACTGAAGCTTTCTTT
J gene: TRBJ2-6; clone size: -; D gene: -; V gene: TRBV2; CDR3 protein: CASSGNGANVLTF; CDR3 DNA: TGTGCCAGCAGTGGTAACGGGGCCAACGTCCTGACTTTC
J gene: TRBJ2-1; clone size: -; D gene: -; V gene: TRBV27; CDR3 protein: CASTDGPGYNEQFF; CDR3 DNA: TGTGCCAGCACTGACGGACCGGGCTACAATGAGCAGTTCTTC
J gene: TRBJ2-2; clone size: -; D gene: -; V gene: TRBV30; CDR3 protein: CAWSVRRGAGELFF; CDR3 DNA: TGTGCCTGGAGTGTGCGGAGGGGGGCCGGGGAGCTGTTTTTT
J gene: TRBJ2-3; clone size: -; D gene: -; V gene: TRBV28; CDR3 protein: CASNSLAGPQTDTQYF; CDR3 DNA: TGTGCCAGCAACTCCTTGGCGGGGCCTCAGACAGATACGCAGTATTTT
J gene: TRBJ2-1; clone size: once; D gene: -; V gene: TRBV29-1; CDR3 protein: CSVEGSRDKNNEQFF; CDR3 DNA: TGCAGCGTTGAAGGGTCCCGGGACAAAAACAATGAGCAGTTCTTC
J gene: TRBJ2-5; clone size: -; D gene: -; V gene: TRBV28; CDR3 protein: CASSRYVGRETQYF; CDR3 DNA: TGTGCCAGCAGTCGTTACGTGGGTCGAGAGACCCAGTACTTC
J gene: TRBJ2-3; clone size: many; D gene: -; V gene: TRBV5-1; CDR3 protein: CATQRDRGDTQYF; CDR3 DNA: TGCGCCACTCAAAGGGATCGGGGGGATACGCAGTATTTT
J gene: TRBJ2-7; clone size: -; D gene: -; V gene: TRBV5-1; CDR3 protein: CASSLAGTYEQYF; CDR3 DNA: TGCGCCAGCAGCTTGGCCGGCACCTACGAGCAGTACTTC
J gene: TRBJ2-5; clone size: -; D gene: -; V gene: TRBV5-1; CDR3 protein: CASSLDWTETQYF; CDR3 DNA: TGCGCCAGCAGCCTCGATTGGACGGAGACCCAGTACTTC
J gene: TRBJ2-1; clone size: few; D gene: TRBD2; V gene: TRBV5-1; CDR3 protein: CASSLGPSAGWGGNEQFF; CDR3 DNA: TGCGCCAGCAGCTTGGGCCCCTCAGCGGGATGGGGGGGCAATGAGCAGTTCTTC
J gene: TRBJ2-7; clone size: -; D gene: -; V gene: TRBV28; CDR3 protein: CASAGAAGLYEQYF; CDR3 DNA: TGTGCCAGCGCTGGAGCCGCGGGACTTTACGAGCAGTACTTC
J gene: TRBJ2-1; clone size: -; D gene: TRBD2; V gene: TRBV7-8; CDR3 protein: CASSPGTSGLLEQFF; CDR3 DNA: TGTGCCAGCAGCCCCGGGACTAGCGGGCTTCTGGAGCAGTTCTTC
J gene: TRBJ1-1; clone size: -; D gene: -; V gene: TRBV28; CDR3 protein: CASCDSINTEAFF; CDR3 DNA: TGTGCCAGCTGTGACAGCATTAACACTGAAGCTTTCTTT
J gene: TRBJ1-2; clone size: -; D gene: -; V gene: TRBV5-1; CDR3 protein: CASSFDVRVGGYTF; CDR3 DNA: TGCGCCAGCAGCTTCGATGTCAGGGTGGGTGGCTACACCTTC
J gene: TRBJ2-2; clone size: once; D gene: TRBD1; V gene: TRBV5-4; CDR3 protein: CASSLGTAQLNTGELFF; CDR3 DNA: TGTGCCAGCAGCCTTGGGACAGCCCAGCTGAACACCGGGGAGCTGTTTTTT
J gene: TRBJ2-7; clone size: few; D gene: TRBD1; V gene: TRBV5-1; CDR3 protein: CASSWGTGGSYEQYF; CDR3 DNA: TGCGCCAGCAGCTGGGGGACAGGGGGATCGTACGAGCAGTACTTC
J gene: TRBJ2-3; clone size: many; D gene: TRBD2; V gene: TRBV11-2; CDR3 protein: CASSPGGGRRYF; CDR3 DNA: TGTGCCAGCAGCCCCGGGGGAGGGAGACGGTATTTT
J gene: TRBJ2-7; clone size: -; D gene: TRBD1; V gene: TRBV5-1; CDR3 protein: CASRQGFRFYEQYF; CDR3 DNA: TGCGCCAGCAGACAGGGGTTTAGATTCTACGAGCAGTACTTC
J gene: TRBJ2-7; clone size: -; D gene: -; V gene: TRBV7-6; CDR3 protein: CASSLPRQGRSYEQYF; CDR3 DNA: TGTGCCAGCAGCTTACCGCGGCAGGGGCGATCCTACGAGCAGTACTTC
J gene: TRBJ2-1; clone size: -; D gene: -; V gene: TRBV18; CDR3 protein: CASSPFGTPRSNEQFF; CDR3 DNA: TGTGCCAGCTCACCCTTCGGGACACCCAGAAGCAATGAGCAGTTCTTC
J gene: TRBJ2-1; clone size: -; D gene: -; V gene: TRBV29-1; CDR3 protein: CSVDSTQNEQFF; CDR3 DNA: TGCAGCGTTGATTCGACCCAGAATGAGCAGTTCTTC
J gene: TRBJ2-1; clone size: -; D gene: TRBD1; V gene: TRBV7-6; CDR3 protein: CASSPSPGQGPNEQFF; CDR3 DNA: TGTGCCAGCAGCCCGTCTCCGGGACAGGGTCCAAATGAGCAGTTCTTC
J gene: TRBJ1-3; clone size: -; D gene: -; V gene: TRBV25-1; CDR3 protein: CASSPDRPGNTIYF; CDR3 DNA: TGTGCCAGCAGCCCGGACAGACCTGGAAACACCATATATTTT
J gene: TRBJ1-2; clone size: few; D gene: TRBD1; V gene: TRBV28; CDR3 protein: CASSPRQGYYGYTF; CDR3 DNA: TGTGCCAGCAGTCCCCGACAGGGGTACTATGGCTACACCTTC
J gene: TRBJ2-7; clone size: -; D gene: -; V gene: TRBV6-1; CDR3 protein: CASMNSGTGAYEQYF; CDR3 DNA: TGTGCCAGCATGAATTCCGGGACCGGGGCCTACGAGCAGTACTTC
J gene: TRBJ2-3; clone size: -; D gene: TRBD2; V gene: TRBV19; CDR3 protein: CASRVLTSGTDTQYF; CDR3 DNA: TGTGCCAGTAGGGTCCTGACTAGCGGCACAGATACGCAGTATTTT
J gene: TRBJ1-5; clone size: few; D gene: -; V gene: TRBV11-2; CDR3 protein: CASSLERGNNQPQHF; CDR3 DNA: TGTGCCAGCAGCTTAGAGAGGGGGAACAATCAGCCCCAGCATTTT
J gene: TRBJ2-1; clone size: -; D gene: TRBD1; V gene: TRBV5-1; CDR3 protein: CASSLDRGNEQFF; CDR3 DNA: TGCGCCAGCAGCTTGGACAGGGGGAATGAGCAGTTCTTC
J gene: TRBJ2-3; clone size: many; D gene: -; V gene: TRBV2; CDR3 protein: CASSESWVGDTQYF; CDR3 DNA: TGTGCCAGCAGTGAATCTTGGGTTGGAGATACGCAGTATTTT
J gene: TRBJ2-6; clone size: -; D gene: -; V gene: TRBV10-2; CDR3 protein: CASGSPGAGPTGANVLTF; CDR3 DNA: TGCGCCAGCGGATCCCCGGGGGCCGGACCGACTGGGGCCAACGTCCTGACTTTC
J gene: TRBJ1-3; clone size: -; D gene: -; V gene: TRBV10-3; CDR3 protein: CAISEARDGNTIYF; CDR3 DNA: TGTGCCATCAGTGAGGCCCGGGATGGAAACACCATATATTTT
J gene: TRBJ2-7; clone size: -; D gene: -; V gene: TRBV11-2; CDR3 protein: CASTLLAGASEQYF; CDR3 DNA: TGTGCCAGCACCCTCCTCGCAGGGGCCTCCGAGCAGTACTTC
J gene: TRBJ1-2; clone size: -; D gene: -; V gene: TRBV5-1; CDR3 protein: CASSPTGMIYGYTF; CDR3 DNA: TGCGCCAGCAGTCCTACAGGGATGATATATGGCTACACCTTC
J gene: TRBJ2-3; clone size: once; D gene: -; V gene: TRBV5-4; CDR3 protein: CASSLGKVDTDTQYF; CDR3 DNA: TGTGCCAGCAGCTTGGGGAAGGTCGACACAGATACGCAGTATTTT